Listed below are T cell receptor beta chains from one sample, sequenced in a study of early T cells in non-severe SARS-CoV-2 infection. TCRdb analysed the 5' RACE reads with MiXCR anew, one entry per CDR3 protein. The sample contains more than 55,000 distinct CDR3 sequences, around 13% of which appear only once. The material was whole blood, obtained at baseline. The source is an adult who was a healthcare worker with PCR-confirmed SARS-CoV-2 infection or an uninfected control (not recorded which). Both conserved end residues are part of each CDR3. D genes are given only for firm matches. The size of a clone is reported for some rows only, either as once, few or many, or as a class for expanded clones.

J: TRBJ2-7
D: NA
size: NA
V: TRBV29-1
DNA: TGCAGCGTTGTGCTTCTAGCGCAGAGCTCCTACGAGCAGTACTTC
CDR3: CSVVLLAQSSYEQYF

J: TRBJ1-4
D: NA
size: NA
V: TRBV2
DNA: TGTGCCAGCAGCCCGACAGAGAGTAATGAAAAACTGTTTTTT
CDR3: CASSPTESNEKLFF

J: TRBJ2-3
D: TRBD1
size: few
V: TRBV7-2
DNA: TGTGCCAGCAGGAGTACAGGGGGCTTTAGCACAGATACGCAGTATTTT
CDR3: CASRSTGGFSTDTQYF

J: TRBJ2-3
D: NA
size: few
V: TRBV12-3/TRBV12-4
DNA: TGTGCCAGCAGTTTTGGCTCCGGGAGTATCACAGATACGCAGTATTTT
CDR3: CASSFGSGSITDTQYF

J: TRBJ2-7
D: NA
size: many
V: TRBV28
DNA: TGTGCCAGCAGTTTACTCGCAGAAACCTACGAGCAGTACTTC
CDR3: CASSLLAETYEQYF

J: TRBJ1-2
D: NA
size: few
V: TRBV6-5
DNA: TGTGCCAGCAGTTACAGGAAGGGACTCTTCTATGGCTACACCTTC
CDR3: CASSYRKGLFYGYTF

J: TRBJ2-1
D: NA
size: many
V: TRBV11-2
DNA: TGTGCCAGCAGCTCGATTGGGGAATACAATGAGCAGTTCTTC
CDR3: CASSSIGEYNEQFF

J: TRBJ1-3
D: NA
size: NA
V: TRBV7-8
DNA: TGTGCCAGCAGCTTTGACAGCGCCTCTGGAAACACCATATATTTT
CDR3: CASSFDSASGNTIYF

J: TRBJ2-7
D: NA
size: few
V: TRBV12-3/TRBV12-4
DNA: TGTGCCAGCAGTTCTGGGGGGACCTACGAGCAGTACTTC
CDR3: CASSSGGTYEQYF

J: TRBJ1-6
D: TRBD1
size: few
V: TRBV9
DNA: TGTGCCAGCAGCGGAGGGACAGGGGATAATTCACCCCTCCACTTT
CDR3: CASSGGTGDNSPLHF

J: TRBJ2-7
D: NA
size: NA
V: TRBV28
DNA: TGTGCCAGCAGTTTAGGGACGGACTCCTACGAGCAGTACTTC
CDR3: CASSLGTDSYEQYF

J: TRBJ1-2
D: NA
size: NA
V: TRBV5-1
DNA: TGCGCCAGCAGCCCTAGTGCCACGAACTATGGCTACACCTTC
CDR3: CASSPSATNYGYTF

J: TRBJ2-7
D: TRBD1
size: NA
V: TRBV29-1
DNA: TGCAGCGCCGACCGGGACAGGGGGGGCGAGCAGTACTTC
CDR3: CSADRDRGGEQYF

J: TRBJ2-5
D: NA
size: NA
V: TRBV29-1
DNA: TGCAGCGTTGAAGATCTATACAGGGCGGAAGAGACCCAGTACTTC
CDR3: CSVEDLYRAEETQYF

J: TRBJ2-7
D: TRBD1
size: NA
V: TRBV5-1
DNA: TGCGCCAGCAGCCCGGGACAGATCTCCTACGAGCAGTACTTC
CDR3: CASSPGQISYEQYF

J: TRBJ1-2
D: TRBD1
size: few
V: TRBV6-5
DNA: TGTGCCAGCAGTTACCCCAAGGGACAGGGCTTCTATGGCTACACCTTC
CDR3: CASSYPKGQGFYGYTF

J: TRBJ2-7
D: NA
size: NA
V: TRBV12-3/TRBV12-4
DNA: TGTGCCAGCGGGGGTTACGAGCAGTACTTC
CDR3: CASGGYEQYF

J: TRBJ2-7
D: NA
size: few
V: TRBV12-5
DNA: TGTGCTAGTGGTTTGTCCCGCCGCGAGCAGTACTTC
CDR3: CASGLSRREQYF

J: TRBJ2-3
D: NA
size: NA
V: TRBV18
DNA: TGTGCCAGCTCACCTAGTCCTTTGGGTCCAGATACGCAGTATTTT
CDR3: CASSPSPLGPDTQYF

J: TRBJ1-1
D: TRBD1
size: NA
V: TRBV6-1
DNA: TGTGCCAGCAGTGAGCCCGGACAGGGGGATTTGACTGAAGCTTTCTTT
CDR3: CASSEPGQGDLTEAFF